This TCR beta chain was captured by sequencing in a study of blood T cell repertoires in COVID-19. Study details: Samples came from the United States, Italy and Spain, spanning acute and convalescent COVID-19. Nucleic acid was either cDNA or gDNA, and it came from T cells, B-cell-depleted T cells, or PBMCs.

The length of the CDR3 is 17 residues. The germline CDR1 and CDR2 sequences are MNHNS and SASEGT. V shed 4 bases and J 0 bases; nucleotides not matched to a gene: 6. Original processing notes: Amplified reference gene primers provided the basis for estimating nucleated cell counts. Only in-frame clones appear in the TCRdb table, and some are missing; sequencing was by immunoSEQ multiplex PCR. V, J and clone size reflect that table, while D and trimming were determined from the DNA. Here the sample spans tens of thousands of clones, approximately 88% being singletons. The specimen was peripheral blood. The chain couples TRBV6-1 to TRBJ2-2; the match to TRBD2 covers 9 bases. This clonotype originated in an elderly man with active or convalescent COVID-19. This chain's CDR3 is CASSVNSGGANTGELFF. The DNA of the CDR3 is TGTGCCAGCAGTGTGAATAGCGGGGGCGCGAACACCGGGGAGCTGTTTTTT.